These 7 T cell receptor beta chains were sequenced from one sample in a study of read filtering for tumor transcriptome and immune sequencing. Molecular barcoded adaptors covering alpha/delta and beta/gamma chains were used on roughly 370 ng RNA. TCRdb reprocessed the reads via MiXCR and lists one record per CDR3 protein. The sample holds about 130,000 distinct CDR3 sequences, approximately 12% seen once. The specimen sequenced was a population of CD138-negative cells sorted from bone marrow. The receptors were sampled from a donor at least 40 years old with multiple myeloma.

The table lists this clonotype with a few counts. J is TRBJ2-3 and V is TRBV11-2; 9 positions agree with TRBD2. J gave up 2 bases and V 1 base, and 7 bases lay outside the gene matches. This CDR3 is built from 17 residues. Germline CDR1 SGHAT, CDR2 FQNNGV. CDR3: CASSLGTRLAATDTQYF. Written as DNA, the CDR3 is TGTGCCAGCAGCTTAGGGACGAGACTAGCGGCCACAGATACGCAGTATTTT.

Ten or more counts support this clonotype. The chain employs TRBV18 and TRBJ2-1, with no clear D. The V end was cut by 3 bases, the J end by 8 bases, with 8 bases between. Germline-derived CDR1 and CDR2 are KGHSH and LQKENI. The CDR3 is made up of 12 amino acids. CDR3 nucleotides: TGTGCCAGCTCACCTCTGGCTGATGAGCAGTTCTTC. Protein: CASSPLADEQFF.

This clonotype showed up many times. This CDR3 reads CASSRGPQGAENQPQHF. The CDR3 DNA reads as TGCGCCAGCAGCCGAGGCCCACAGGGGGCCGAAAATCAGCCCCAGCATTTT. This sequence joins TRBV5-1 and TRBJ1-5; 9 positions agree with TRBD1. Losses at the gene ends were 4 bases for V and 4 bases for J; bases not matched to a gene: 12. The germline V gene has CDR1 SGHRS and CDR2 YFSETQ. The CDR3 loop spans 17 amino acids.

This clonotype was observed many times. This chain joins TRBV5-1 and TRBJ1-1; unclear D gene. V was shortened by 6 bases and J by 0 bases, with 15 bases between the two germline ends. CDR3 length equals 15 residues. The germline CDR1 and CDR2 sequences are SGHRS and YFSETQ. CDR3 nucleotides: TGCGCCAGCACTTTCGATTCCGTTATGAACACTGAAGCTTTCTTT. Its protein product is CASTFDSVMNTEAFF.

At least ten counts were recorded for this clonotype. The chain combines TRBV7-8 with TRBJ2-4; D not resolved. Germline V lookup: CDR1 SGHVS, CDR2 FQNEAQ. Trimming removed 4 bases from V and 0 bases from J, with 19 bases in between. CDR3 length: 18 amino acids. This CDR3 is CASSSVTPIPLAKNIQYF. The CDR3 DNA reads TGTGCCAGCAGCTCCGTAACCCCGATCCCCTTAGCCAAAAACATTCAGTACTTC.

This clonotype was counted at least ten times. This chain links TRBV25-1 with TRBJ2-4, with D perhaps assigned TRBD1 or TRBD2 (5 bases each). The CDR3 is 14 residues long. Germline values: CDR1 MGHDK, CDR2 SYGVNS. Trimming removed 4 bases from V and 4 bases from J, with 11 bases in between. DNA for the CDR3: TGTGCCAGCAGTGCCGCTGGGACGAAAAACATTCAGTACTTC. It is translated as CASSAAGTKNIQYF.

This clonotype was seen a handful of times. This CDR3 is missing its conserved last phenylalanine or tryptophan, likely due to a read error. This chain joins TRBV7-2 and TRBJ2-1, with D perhaps TRBD1 (7 bases). The CDR3 spans 14 residues. Germline values: CDR1 SGHTA, CDR2 FQGNSA. V lost 5 bases to trimming and J lost 5 bases, with 13 bases between them. The CDR3 DNA reads TGTGCCAGCAGCGCGGGGACAGCCGACAATGAGCAGTTCCTT. Translated: CASSAGTADNEQFL.